The 26 T cell receptor beta chains reported below all come from one sample, sequenced in a study of blood T cell repertoires in COVID-19. Repertoires were generated with immunoSEQ multiplex PCR, while TCRdb's copy carries only in-frame clones and drops some. The sample includes tens of thousands of clones, around nine tenths of them seen just once. Source material: peripheral blood. Source of these receptors: a man aged 55-75 years with active or convalescent COVID-19.

The chain uses TRBV5-4 and TRBJ1-1; 9 nucleotides line up with TRBD1. Per the germline V gene, CDR1 is SGHNT and CDR2 is YYREEE (reference sequence). V dropped 4 bases and J dropped 0; count of bases not matched to a gene: 7. CDR3 length: 16 residues. The CDR3 DNA is TGTGCCAGCAGCCTGGGACAGGGAGAGGTGAACACTGAAGCTTTCTTT. It specifies CASSLGQGEVNTEAFF.

This chain connects TRBV7-6 to TRBJ2-3; 11 nucleotides line up with TRBD1. CDR1 is SGHVS and CDR2 is FNYEAQ in the germline V gene. The V and J ends lost 3 bases and 5 bases, in that order; junction bases with no gene match: 4. The CDR3 sequence is 15 residues long. The CDR3 bases are TGTGCCAGCAGCTTGCCGGGACAGGGGGGAGATACGCAGTATTTT. It yields the protein CASSLPGQGGDTQYF.

The chain combines TRBV3-1 (or the pseudogene TRBV3-2) with TRBJ1-5, with D possibly TRBD1 on 6 matching bases. Germline-derived CDR1 and CDR2 are LGHDT and YNNKEL (reference sequence). The CDR3 contains 13 residues. V was trimmed by 5 bases and J by 3 bases, leaving 8 bases between them. The CDR3 protein is CASSYRANQPQHF. Written as DNA, the CDR3 is TGTGCCAGCAGCTACAGGGCCAATCAGCCCCAGCATTTT.

This chain uses TRBV4-3 with TRBJ2-1; 9 positions match TRBD2. Germline CDR1 and CDR2: LGHNA and YSLEER. The V segment lost 4 bases and the J segment 1 base; nucleotides outside the gene matches: 8. This CDR3 comprises 17 residues. In DNA, the CDR3 is TGCGCCAGCAGCCTTAGACTAGCGGTGGAGTCCTACAATGAGCAGTTCTTC. Protein product: CASSLRLAVESYNEQFF.

This clone has only one observation. V gene TRBV30 combines with J gene TRBJ1-1, with D perhaps TRBD1 (5 bases). V was trimmed by 8 bases and J by 5 bases, leaving 15 bases between them. CDR1 and CDR2 from the germline V gene are GTSNPN and SVGIG (reference sequence). The CDR3 consists of 12 residues. This CDR3 reads CAPRTRRTEAFF. CDR3 bases: TGTGCCCCCCGGACAAGGCGGACTGAAGCTTTCTTT.

V usage is TRBV30 and J usage is TRBJ1-1; D gene uncertain. Trimming shortened V by 0 bases and J by 2 bases, and 7 bases separated the two germline ends. This CDR3 has 13 amino acids. Germline CDR1 reads GTSNPN; CDR2 reads SVGIG (reference sequence). DNA of the CDR3: TGTGCCTGGAGTGTGGGAGCAAACACTGAAGCTTTCTTT. Translating gives CAWSVGANTEAFF.

The chain employs TRBV2 and TRBJ2-2, with 7 bases lining up with TRBD1. J was trimmed by 2 bases and V by 8 bases; bases with no gene match: 8. Looked up from germline, CDR1 is SNHLY and CDR2 is FYNNEI. The CDR3 has 15 residues. CDR3 amino acids: CASPTGTDNTGELFF. Written as DNA, the CDR3 is TGTGCCAGCCCCACCGGGACAGACAACACCGGGGAGCTGTTTTTT.

The rearrangement joins TRBV5-1 to TRBJ1-6; 8 bases line up with TRBD1. This CDR3 contains 15 residues. Looked up from germline, CDR1 is SGHRS and CDR2 is YFSETQ. J was trimmed by 7 bases and V by 4 bases; bases with no gene match: 7. CDR3 DNA sequence: TGCGCCAGCAGCCCGCTGACAGGGGCGAATTCACCCCTCCACTTT. Amino acids: CASSPLTGANSPLHF.

Here the CDR3 reads CATSDSRTGGASNQPQHF. The DNA for the CDR3 is TGTGCCACCAGTGACTCCCGGACAGGGGGCGCGAGCAATCAGCCCCAGCATTTT. The genes are TRBV24-1 and TRBJ1-5; 11 bases are a match to TRBD1. The trim removed 4 bases at V and 1 base at J, leaving 8 bases unmatched. Germline CDR1 reads KGHDR; CDR2 reads SFDVKD. CDR3 size: 18 residues.

The chain has TRBV6-1 and TRBJ2-7; 9 positions match TRBD2. The junction had 8 bases not matched to a gene; V was cut back by 2 bases and J by 6 bases. Germline values: CDR1 MNHNS, CDR2 SASEGT. The length of the CDR3 is 15 residues. CDR3 coding DNA: TGTGCCAGCAGTGAAATGGGTAGCGGGAGAGGCGAGCAGTACTTC. This gives the protein CASSEMGSGRGEQYF.

The chain uses TRBV6-2 or TRBV6-3 and TRBJ2-7; 12 bases match TRBD2. CDR1 MNHEY and CDR2 SVGEGT come from the germline V gene. The V gene end was trimmed by 6 bases and the J gene end by 0 bases; junction bases not matched to a gene: 9. The CDR3 contains 17 residues. CDR3 residues: CASSPTSGSLHSYEQYF. CDR3 nucleotide sequence: TGTGCCAGCAGCCCGACTAGCGGGAGTCTCCACTCCTACGAGCAGTACTTC.

This chain uses TRBV7-9 with TRBJ2-7; perhaps TRBD1 as D (5 bases). Trimming removed 2 bases from V and 6 bases from J, with 17 bases in between. Germline V gene data show CDR1 as SEHNR and CDR2 as FQNEAQ (reference sequence). The CDR3 is 15 amino acids. The DNA of the CDR3 is TGTGCCAGCAGCTTAAACTTGCGACAGCACGGCGAGCAGTACTTC. Its protein is CASSLNLRQHGEQYF.

The genes are TRBV1 and TRBJ2-1; the table's D call, TRBD2, has no DNA check behind it. TRBV1 has pseudogene status. The CDR3 extends over 20 amino acids. The CDR3 region is CTSSHHPPPPSGGTGYEQFF. As DNA, the CDR3 is TGCACCAGCAGCCACCATCCCCCTCCCCCTAGCGGGGGGACGGGGTATGAGCAGTTCTTC.

The genes are TRBV11-2 and TRBJ2-3; TRBD2 might be the D (5 bases). V shed 0 bases and J shed 6 bases, with 10 bases lying between them. CDR3 length: 14 amino acids. Germline V gene data show CDR1 as SGHAT and CDR2 as FQNNGV. In nucleotides, the CDR3 is TGTGCCAGCAGCTTAGATTGGCTAGCCGATACGCAGTATTTT. This encodes CASSLDWLADTQYF.

The chain combines TRBV14 with TRBJ2-3, with D maybe TRBD2 (6 bases). Trimming left V 1 base short and J 1 base short, with 15 bases between. CDR1 SGHDN and CDR2 FVKESK come from the germline V gene. The CDR3 runs 17 residues. As DNA, the CDR3 is TGTGCCAGCAGCCAAGGCCGCCGGGACTGGCGCACAGATACGCAGTATTTT. Protein product: CASSQGRRDWRTDTQYF.

This chain uses TRBV5-1 with TRBJ2-5; 10 positions agree with TRBD1. Per the germline V gene, CDR1 is SGHRS and CDR2 is YFSETQ. The CDR3 runs 16 residues. Germline trimming cut 2 bases from V and 1 base from J; bases unmatched to any gene: 5. CDR3 region: CASSLQGQGVQETQYF. The DNA of the CDR3 is TGCGCCAGCAGCTTACAAGGACAGGGGGTCCAAGAGACCCAGTACTTC.

The chain recombines TRBV18 with TRBJ2-5; a weak D match, TRBD1 (6 bases). Germline CDR1 KGHSH, CDR2 LQKENI. Trimming took 1 base from V and 4 from J, leaving 10 bases between them. The CDR3 consists of 14 residues. The CDR3 DNA reads as TGTGCCAGCTCACCACGAAGGGGGTCAGAGACCCAGTACTTC. It translates to CASSPRRGSETQYF. The full variable domain, rest sourced from reference TRBV18 and TRBJ2-5, is NAGVMQNPRHLVRRRGQEARLRCSPMKGHSHVYWYRQLPEEGLKFMVYLQKENIIDESGMPKERFSAEFPKEGPSILRIQQVVRGDSAAYFCASSPRRGSETQYFGPGTRLLVL.

This chain joins TRBV5-6 and TRBJ2-6; D perhaps matches TRBD1 (5 bases). V was trimmed by 1 base and J by 1 base, leaving 12 bases between them. The CDR3 length is 17 residues. CDR1 and CDR2 (germline): SGHDT, YYEEEE. As DNA, the CDR3 is TGTGCCAGCAGCTTGCGCAGGGTCGGGTCTGGGGCCAACGTCCTGACTTTC. It yields the protein CASSLRRVGSGANVLTF.

The chain links TRBV2 to TRBJ2-1, with D unresolved. V lost 4 bases, J lost 0 bases, and 7 bases lay in between. The CDR3 has 14 residues. Germline loops: CDR1 SNHLY, CDR2 FYNNEI. The CDR3 protein is CASSAVSSYNEQFF. The CDR3 DNA reads as TGTGCCAGCAGTGCTGTGAGCTCCTACAATGAGCAGTTCTTC.

CDR3 DNA: TGTGCCAGTAGTATAAGTACAGGGGGCCTGCCCCAGCATTTT. This encodes CASSISTGGLPQHF. V usage is TRBV19 and J usage is TRBJ1-5; 9 bases match TRBD1. Trimming at V came to 2 bases and at J to 9 bases, leaving 5 bases not matched to a gene. The CDR3 has 14 residues. Germline-derived CDR1 and CDR2 are LNHDA and SQIVND (reference sequence).

This chain joins TRBV9 and TRBJ1-2; D not resolved. This CDR3 comprises 13 residues. V lost 1 base and J lost 2, with 6 bases in between. Germline V gene data show CDR1 as SGDLS and CDR2 as YYNGEE. The CDR3 sequence is CASSVQSNYGYTF. CDR3 DNA: TGTGCCAGCAGCGTACAGTCGAACTATGGCTACACCTTC.

V and J are TRBV4-2 and TRBJ2-7; 11 bases map to TRBD2. Germline CDR1 and CDR2: LGHNA and YNFKEQ. This CDR3 is 19 amino acids long. Germline trimming cut 0 bases from V and 1 base from J; bases unmatched to any gene: 11. CDR3 sequence reads: CASSQDLLAGGLASYEQYF. The DNA of the CDR3 is TGTGCCAGCAGCCAAGATCTGCTAGCGGGGGGACTCGCTTCCTACGAGCAGTACTTC.

The genes are TRBV6-5 and TRBJ2-3; D possibly corresponds to TRBD2 (7 bases). The V end lost 4 bases, the J end lost 2 bases, and 10 bases lay between the germline ends. Looked up from germline, CDR1 is MNHEY and CDR2 is SVGAGI. This CDR3 contains 14 residues. The CDR3 reads CASSWAGATDTQYF. In DNA, the CDR3 is TGTGCCAGCAGTTGGGCGGGGGCCACAGATACGCAGTATTTT.

The chain couples TRBV18 to TRBJ1-2, with D possibly matching TRBD1 (5 bases). V shed 3 bases and J shed 1 base, with 12 bases lying between them. Germline V lookup: CDR1 KGHSH, CDR2 LQKENI. This CDR3 region has 15 residues. CDR3 nucleotides: TGTGCCAGCTCACCTTCGGGGGACCTTAACTATGGCTACACCTTC. As protein: CASSPSGDLNYGYTF.

The chain carries TRBV5-4 and TRBJ1-5; D ambiguous. Trimming took off 0 bases at V and 2 bases at J, with 15 bases between the two ends. The CDR3 runs to 17 residues. Germline V gene lookup returns CDR1 SGHNT and CDR2 YYREEE (reference sequence). The chain's CDR3 is CASSLGRYPVGNQPQHF. CDR3 nucleotide sequence: TGTGCCAGCAGCTTGGGGAGGTACCCAGTCGGCAATCAGCCCCAGCATTTT.

The rearrangement links TRBV29-1 to TRBJ2-2, with D uncertain. The CDR3 is 13 amino acids. V shed 6 bases and J shed 1 base, with 9 bases lying between them. Germline V gene data show CDR1 as SQVTM and CDR2 as ANQGSEA. CDR3 nucleotide sequence: TGCAGCGTCCATCCTAGGAACACCGGGGAGCTGTTTTTT. This codes for CSVHPRNTGELFF.